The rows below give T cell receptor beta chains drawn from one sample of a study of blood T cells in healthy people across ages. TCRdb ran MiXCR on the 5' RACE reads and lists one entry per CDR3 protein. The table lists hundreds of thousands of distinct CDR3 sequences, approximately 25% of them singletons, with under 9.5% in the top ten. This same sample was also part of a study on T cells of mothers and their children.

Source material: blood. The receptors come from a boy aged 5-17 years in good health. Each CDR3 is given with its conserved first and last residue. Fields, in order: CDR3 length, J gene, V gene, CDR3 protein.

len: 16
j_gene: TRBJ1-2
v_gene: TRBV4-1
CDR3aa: CASSQVFRDRDYGYTF

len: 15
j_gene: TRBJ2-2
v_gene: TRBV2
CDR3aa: CASLTSGANTGELFF

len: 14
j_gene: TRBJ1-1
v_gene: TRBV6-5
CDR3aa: CASSYSTGVTEAFF

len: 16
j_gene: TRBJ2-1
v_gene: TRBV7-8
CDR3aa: CASSLSSGGYYNEQFF

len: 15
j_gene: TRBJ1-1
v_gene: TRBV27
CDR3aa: CASSSSFGGTTEAFF

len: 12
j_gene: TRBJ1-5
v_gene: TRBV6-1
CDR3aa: CASCLGNQPQHF

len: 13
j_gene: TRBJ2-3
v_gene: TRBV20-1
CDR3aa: CSASNSGVDTQYF

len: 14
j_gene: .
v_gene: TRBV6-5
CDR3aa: CASSSSGVPGEQYF

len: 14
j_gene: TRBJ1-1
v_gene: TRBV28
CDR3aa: CASSFGERNTEAFF

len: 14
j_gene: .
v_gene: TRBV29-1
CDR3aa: CSAISSGRAYEQYF

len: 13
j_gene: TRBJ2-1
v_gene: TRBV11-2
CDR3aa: CASSTTGTNEQFF

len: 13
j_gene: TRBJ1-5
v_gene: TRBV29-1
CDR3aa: CSVVVGGNQPQHF

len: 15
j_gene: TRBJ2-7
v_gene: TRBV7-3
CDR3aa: CASSLSPAGTYEQYF

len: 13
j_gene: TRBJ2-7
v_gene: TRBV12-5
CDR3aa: CASRSGSSYEQYF

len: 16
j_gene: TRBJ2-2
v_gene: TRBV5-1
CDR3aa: CASSLEGLAASGELFF

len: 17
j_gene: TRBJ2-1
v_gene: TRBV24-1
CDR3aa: CATSDLQEDRGHNEQFF

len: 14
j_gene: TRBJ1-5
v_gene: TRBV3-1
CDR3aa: CACSQALHNQPQHF

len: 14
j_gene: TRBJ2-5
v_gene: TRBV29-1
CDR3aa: CSVDSGSGLETQYF

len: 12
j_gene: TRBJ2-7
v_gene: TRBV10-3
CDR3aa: CAIMTSSYEQYF

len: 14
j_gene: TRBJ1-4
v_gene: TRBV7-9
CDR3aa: CASSKKDPNEKLFF

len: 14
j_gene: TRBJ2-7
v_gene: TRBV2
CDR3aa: CASSDPGTSSEQYF

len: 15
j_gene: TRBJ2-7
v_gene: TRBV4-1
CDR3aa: CASSQSLGQGYEQYF

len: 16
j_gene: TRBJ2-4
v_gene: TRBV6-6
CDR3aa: CASSPRRSEAKNIQYF

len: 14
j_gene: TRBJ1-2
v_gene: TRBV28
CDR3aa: CATPVRPTGYGYTF

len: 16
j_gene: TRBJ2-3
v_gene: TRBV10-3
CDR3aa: CAISDASSGSTDTQYF